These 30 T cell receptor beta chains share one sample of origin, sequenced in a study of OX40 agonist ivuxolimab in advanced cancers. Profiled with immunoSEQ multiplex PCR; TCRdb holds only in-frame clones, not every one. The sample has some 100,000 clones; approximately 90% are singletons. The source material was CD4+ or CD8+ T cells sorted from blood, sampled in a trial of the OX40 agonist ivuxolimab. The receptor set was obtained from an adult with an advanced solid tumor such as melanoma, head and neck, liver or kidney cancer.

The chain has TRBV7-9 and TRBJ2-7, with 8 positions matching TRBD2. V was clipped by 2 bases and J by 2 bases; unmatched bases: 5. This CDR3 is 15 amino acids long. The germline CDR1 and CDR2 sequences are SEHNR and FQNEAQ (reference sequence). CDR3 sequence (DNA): TGTGCCAGCAGCTTACTGACTAGCGCGGCCTACGAGCAGTACTTC. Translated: CASSLLTSAAYEQYF.

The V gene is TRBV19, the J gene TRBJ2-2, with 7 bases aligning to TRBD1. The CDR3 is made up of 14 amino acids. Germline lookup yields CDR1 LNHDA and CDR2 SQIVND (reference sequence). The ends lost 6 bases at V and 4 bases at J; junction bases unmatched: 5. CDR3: CASSSGGSTGELFF. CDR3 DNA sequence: TGTGCCAGTAGCTCAGGGGGATCCACCGGGGAGCTGTTTTTT.

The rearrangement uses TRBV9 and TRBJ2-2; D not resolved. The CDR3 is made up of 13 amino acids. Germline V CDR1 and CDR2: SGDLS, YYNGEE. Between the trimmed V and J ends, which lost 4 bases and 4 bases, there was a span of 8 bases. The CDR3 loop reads CASSPRGTGELFF. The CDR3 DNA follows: TGTGCCAGCAGCCCCCGAGGCACCGGGGAGCTGTTTTTT.

CDR3 nucleotides: TGCGCCAGCAGCTTACCCAAAGGACCCTACAATGAGCAGTTCTTC. As protein: CASSLPKGPYNEQFF. This chain links TRBV5-1 with TRBJ2-1; D gene unclear. CDR1 SGHRS and CDR2 YFSETQ come from the germline V gene. The CDR3 has 15 amino acids. Trimming took 2 bases from V and 2 from J, leaving 11 bases between them.

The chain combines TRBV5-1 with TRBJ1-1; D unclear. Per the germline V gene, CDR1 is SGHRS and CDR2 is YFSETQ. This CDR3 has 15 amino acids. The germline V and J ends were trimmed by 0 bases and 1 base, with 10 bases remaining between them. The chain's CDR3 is CASSLVVVGNTEAFF. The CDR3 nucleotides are TGCGCCAGCAGCTTGGTGGTGGTTGGGAACACTGAAGCTTTCTTT.

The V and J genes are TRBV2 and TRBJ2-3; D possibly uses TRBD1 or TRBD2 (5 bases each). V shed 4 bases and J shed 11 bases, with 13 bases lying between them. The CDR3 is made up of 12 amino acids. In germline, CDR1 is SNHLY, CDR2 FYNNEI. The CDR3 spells CASSVSQRGQYF. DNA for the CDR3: TGTGCCAGCAGTGTATCGCAGAGGGGGCAGTATTTT.

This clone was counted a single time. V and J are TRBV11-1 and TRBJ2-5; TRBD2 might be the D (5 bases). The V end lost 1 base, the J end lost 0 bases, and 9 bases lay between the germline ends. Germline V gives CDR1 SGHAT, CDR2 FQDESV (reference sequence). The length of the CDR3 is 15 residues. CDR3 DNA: TGTGCCAGCAGCTTAGGGAGGTTGCACCAAGAGACCCAGTACTTC. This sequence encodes CASSLGRLHQETQYF.

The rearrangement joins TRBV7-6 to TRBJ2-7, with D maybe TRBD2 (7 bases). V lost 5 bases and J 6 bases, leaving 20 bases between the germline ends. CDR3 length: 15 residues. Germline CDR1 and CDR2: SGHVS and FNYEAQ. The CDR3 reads CASSPGGGTFSEQYF. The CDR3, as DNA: TGTGCCAGCAGCCCTGGCGGGGGCACGTTCTCCGAGCAGTACTTC.

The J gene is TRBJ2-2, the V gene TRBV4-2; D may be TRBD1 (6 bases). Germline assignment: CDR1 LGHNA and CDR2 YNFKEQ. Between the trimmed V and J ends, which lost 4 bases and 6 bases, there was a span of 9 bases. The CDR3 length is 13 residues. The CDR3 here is CASSLRTAGELFF. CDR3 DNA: TGTGCCAGCAGCCTTCGGACAGCCGGGGAGCTGTTTTTT.

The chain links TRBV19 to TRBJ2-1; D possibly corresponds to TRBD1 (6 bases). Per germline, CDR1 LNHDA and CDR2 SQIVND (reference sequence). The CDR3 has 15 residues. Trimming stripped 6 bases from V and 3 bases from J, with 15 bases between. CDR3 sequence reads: CASSPWTVGYNEQFF. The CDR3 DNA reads TGTGCCAGTAGCCCCTGGACAGTCGGCTACAATGAGCAGTTCTTC.

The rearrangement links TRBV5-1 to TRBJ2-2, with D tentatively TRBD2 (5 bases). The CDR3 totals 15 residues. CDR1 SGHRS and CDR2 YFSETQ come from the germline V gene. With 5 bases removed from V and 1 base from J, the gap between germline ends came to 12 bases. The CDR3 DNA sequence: TGCGCCAGCAGACGAGAGCGGATGAACACCGGGGAGCTGTTTTTT. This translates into CASRRERMNTGELFF.

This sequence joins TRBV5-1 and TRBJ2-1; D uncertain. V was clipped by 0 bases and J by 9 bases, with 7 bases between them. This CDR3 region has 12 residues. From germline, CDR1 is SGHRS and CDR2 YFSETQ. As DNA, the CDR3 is TGCGCCAGCAGCTTGGGTCTACGTGAGCAGTTCTTC. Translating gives CASSLGLREQFF. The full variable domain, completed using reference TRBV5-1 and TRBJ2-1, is KAGVTQTPRYLIKTRGQQVTLSCSPISGHRSVSWYQQTPGQGLQFLFEYFSETQRNKGNFPGRFSGRQFSNSRSEMNVSTLELGDSALYLCASSLGLREQFFGPGTRLTVL.

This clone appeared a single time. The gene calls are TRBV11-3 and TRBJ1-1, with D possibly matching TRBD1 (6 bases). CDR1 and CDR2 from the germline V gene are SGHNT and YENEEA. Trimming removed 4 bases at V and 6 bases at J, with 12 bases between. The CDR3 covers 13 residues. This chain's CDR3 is CASSSTSGAEAFF. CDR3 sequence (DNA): TGTGCCAGCAGCTCCACCTCAGGGGCTGAAGCTTTCTTT.

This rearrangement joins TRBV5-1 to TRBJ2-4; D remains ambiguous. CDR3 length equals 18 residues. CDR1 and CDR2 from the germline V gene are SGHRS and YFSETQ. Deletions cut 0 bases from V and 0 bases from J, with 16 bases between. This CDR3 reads CASSLEPRRGTAKNIQYF. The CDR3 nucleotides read TGCGCCAGCAGCTTGGAACCTAGGAGAGGAACAGCCAAAAACATTCAGTACTTC.

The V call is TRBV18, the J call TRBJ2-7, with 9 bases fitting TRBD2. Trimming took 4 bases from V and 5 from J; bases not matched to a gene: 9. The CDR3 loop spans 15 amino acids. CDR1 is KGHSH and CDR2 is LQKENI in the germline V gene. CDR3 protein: CASSQGLAVPDEQYF. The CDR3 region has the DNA TGTGCCAGCTCACAGGGACTAGCCGTACCTGACGAGCAGTACTTC.

CDR3 DNA sequence: TGTGCCAGCAGCTTAGGCCTGGGGGCGGGAGAGGAGACCCAGTACTTC. Its translation is CASSLGLGAGEETQYF. The gene calls are TRBV7-2 and TRBJ2-5, with a weak D call TRBD2 (7 bases). There are 16 residues in the CDR3. CDR1 is SGHTA and CDR2 is FQGNSA in the germline V gene. Trimming took off 1 base at V and 5 bases at J, with 17 bases between the two ends.

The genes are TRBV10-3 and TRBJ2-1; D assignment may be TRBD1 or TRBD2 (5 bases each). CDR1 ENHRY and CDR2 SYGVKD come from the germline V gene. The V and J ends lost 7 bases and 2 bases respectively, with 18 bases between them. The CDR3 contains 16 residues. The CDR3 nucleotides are TGTGCCATCAACCAGGTTAGGGACCCTACCTACAATGAGCAGTTCTTC. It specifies CAINQVRDPTYNEQFF.

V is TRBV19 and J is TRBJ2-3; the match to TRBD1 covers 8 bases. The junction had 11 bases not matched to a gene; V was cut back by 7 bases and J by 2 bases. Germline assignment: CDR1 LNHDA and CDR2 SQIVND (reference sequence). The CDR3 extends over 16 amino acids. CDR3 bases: TGTGCCAGTACCCCTTCCGGACAGGGTCTCACAGATACGCAGTATTTT. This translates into CASTPSGQGLTDTQYF.

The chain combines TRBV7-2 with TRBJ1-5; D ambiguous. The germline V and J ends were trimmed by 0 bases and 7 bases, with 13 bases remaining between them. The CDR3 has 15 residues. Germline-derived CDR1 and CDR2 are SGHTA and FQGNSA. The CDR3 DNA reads TGTGCCAGCAGCTTAGCGCCTGACATGGGGCAGCCCCAGCATTTT. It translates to CASSLAPDMGQPQHF.

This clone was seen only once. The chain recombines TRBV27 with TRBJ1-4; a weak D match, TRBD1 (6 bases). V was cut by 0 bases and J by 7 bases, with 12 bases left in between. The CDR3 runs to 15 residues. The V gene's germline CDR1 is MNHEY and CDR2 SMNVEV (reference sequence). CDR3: CASSLSRGVAEKLFF. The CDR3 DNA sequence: TGTGCCAGCAGTTTATCAAGGGGGGTAGCTGAAAAACTGTTTTTT.

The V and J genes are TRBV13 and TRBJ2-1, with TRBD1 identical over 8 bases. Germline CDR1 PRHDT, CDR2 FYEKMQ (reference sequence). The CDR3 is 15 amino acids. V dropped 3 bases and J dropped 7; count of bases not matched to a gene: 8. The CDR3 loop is CASSFRPGGINEQFF. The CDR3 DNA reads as TGTGCCAGCAGCTTTCGTCCAGGGGGCATAAATGAGCAGTTCTTC.

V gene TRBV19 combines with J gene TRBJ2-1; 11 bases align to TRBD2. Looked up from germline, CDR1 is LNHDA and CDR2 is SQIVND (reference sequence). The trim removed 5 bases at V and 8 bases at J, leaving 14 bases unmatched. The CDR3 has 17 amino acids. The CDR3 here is CASSAALAGVGRYEQFF. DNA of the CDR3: TGTGCCAGTAGTGCCGCACTAGCGGGGGTCGGTCGGTATGAGCAGTTCTTC.

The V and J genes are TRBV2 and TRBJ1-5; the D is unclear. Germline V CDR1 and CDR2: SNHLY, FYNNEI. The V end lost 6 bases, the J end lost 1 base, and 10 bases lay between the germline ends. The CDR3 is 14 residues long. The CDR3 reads CASRPGISNQPQHF. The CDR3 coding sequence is TGTGCCAGCAGGCCGGGGATAAGCAATCAGCCCCAGCATTTT.

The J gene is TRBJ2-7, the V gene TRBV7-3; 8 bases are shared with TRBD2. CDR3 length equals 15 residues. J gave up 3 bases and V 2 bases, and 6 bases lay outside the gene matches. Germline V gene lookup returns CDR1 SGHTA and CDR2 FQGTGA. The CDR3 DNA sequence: TGTGCCAGCAGCTTAGGTGCGGGAGGAGTCTACGAGCAGTACTTC. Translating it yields CASSLGAGGVYEQYF. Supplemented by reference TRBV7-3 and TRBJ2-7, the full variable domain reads GAGVSQTPSNKVTEKGKYVELRCDPISGHTALYWYRQSLGQGPEFLIYFQGTGAADDSGLPNDRFFAVRPEGSVSTLKIQRTERGDSAVYLCASSLGAGGVYEQYFGPGTRLTVT.

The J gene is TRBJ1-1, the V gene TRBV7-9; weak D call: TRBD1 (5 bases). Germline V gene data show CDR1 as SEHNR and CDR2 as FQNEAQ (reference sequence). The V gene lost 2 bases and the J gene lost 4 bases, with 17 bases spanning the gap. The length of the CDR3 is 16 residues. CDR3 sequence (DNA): TGTGCCAGCAGCTTAATCGGGGACCCCCGAGGCACTGAAGCTTTCTTT. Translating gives CASSLIGDPRGTEAFF.

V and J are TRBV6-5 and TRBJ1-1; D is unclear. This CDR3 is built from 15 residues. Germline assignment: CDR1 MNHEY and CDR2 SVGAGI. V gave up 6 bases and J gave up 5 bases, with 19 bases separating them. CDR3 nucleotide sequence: TGTGCCAGCAGCTCCCTTCAGATGGGGAGGACTGAAGCTTTCTTT. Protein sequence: CASSSLQMGRTEAFF.

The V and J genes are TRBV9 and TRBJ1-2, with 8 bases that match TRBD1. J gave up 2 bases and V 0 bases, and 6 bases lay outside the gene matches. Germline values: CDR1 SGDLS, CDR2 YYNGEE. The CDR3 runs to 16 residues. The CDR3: CASSVGGTGANYGYTF. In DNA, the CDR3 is TGTGCCAGCAGCGTAGGAGGGACAGGCGCCAACTATGGCTACACCTTC.

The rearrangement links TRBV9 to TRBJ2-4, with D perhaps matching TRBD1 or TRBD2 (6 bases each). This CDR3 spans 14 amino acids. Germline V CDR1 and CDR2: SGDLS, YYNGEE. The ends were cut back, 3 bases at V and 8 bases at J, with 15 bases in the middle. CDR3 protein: CASSAHPGEDIQYF. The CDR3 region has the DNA TGTGCCAGCAGCGCCCACCCAGGGGAGGACATTCAGTACTTC.

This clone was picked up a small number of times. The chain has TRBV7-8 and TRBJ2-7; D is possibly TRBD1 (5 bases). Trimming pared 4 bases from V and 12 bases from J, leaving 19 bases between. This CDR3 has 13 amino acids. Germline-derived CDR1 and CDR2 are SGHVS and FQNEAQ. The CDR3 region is CASSSTTGQLPYF. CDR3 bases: TGTGCCAGCAGCTCCACCACTGGACAACTTCCGTACTTC.

The CDR3 sequence is CASSPTSGSVYEQYF. The CDR3 DNA is TGTGCCAGCAGCCCGACTAGCGGGAGTGTCTACGAGCAGTACTTC. The chain combines TRBV5-6 with TRBJ2-7; 12 bases map to TRBD2. V lost 4 bases to trimming and J lost 3 bases; unmatched junction nucleotides: 5. The germline CDR1 and CDR2 sequences are SGHDT and YYEEEE. The CDR3 is 15 amino acids.